The 11 T cell receptor beta chains presented below share a single source sample, sequenced in a study of cytomegalovirus exposure and HLA in healthy donors. PCR amplification relied on 60 Vbeta primers (plus 13 Jbeta primers). Produced via immunoSEQ multiplex PCR; TCRdb's table is partial and in-frame only. The sample lists over 80,000 clones, approximately 85% occurring once. The sequencing sample was made of PBMCs. The source of these receptors is a man in his forties in good health and CMV-seropositive.

This rearrangement joins TRBV19 to TRBJ2-3; 9 nucleotides match TRBD2. In germline, CDR1 is LNHDA, CDR2 SQIVND (reference sequence). This CDR3 spans 15 amino acids. Germline trimming cut 3 bases from V and 5 bases from J; bases unmatched to any gene: 6. CDR3 loop: CASSIGGRAGDTQYF. The CDR3 DNA is TGTGCCAGTAGTATCGGCGGGAGGGCCGGAGATACGCAGTATTTT.

The rearrangement joins TRBV2 to TRBJ1-1; D remains unclear. The CDR3 loop spans 11 amino acids. Germline V gene lookup returns CDR1 SNHLY and CDR2 FYNNEI. Trimming removed 6 bases from V and 3 bases from J, with 5 bases in between. The CDR3 sequence is CASRRYTEAFF. For the CDR3, the DNA is TGTGCCAGCAGGAGGTACACTGAAGCTTTCTTT.

The V and J genes are TRBV2 and TRBJ2-5, with no clear D. The CDR3 runs 11 residues. Per germline, CDR1 SNHLY and CDR2 FYNNEI. The V end lost 6 bases, the J end lost 3 bases, and 5 bases lay between the germline ends. CDR3 coding DNA: TGTGCCAGCAGAAGCGAAGAGACCCAGTACTTC. Translated, it gives CASRSEETQYF.

The chain recombines TRBV5-1 with TRBJ2-2; weak D call: TRBD1 (5 bases). Per the germline V gene, CDR1 is SGHRS and CDR2 is YFSETQ. The CDR3 totals 15 residues. V lost 0 bases and J lost 4, with 10 bases in between. The chain's CDR3 is CASSLGQSFTGELFF. DNA of the CDR3: TGCGCCAGCAGCTTGGGACAGAGTTTCACCGGGGAGCTGTTTTTT.

J is TRBJ1-1 and V is TRBV5-1; possible D gene TRBD1, 5 bases. V was trimmed by 0 bases and J by 5 bases, leaving 8 bases between them. Germline CDR1 is SGHRS and CDR2 is YFSETQ. The CDR3 totals 13 residues. DNA for the CDR3: TGCGCCAGCAGCTTGGATCGGGGGACTGAAGCTTTCTTT. Residues: CASSLDRGTEAFF.

The chain recombines TRBV9 with TRBJ2-7; 9 bases are a match to TRBD1. Germline CDR1 reads SGDLS; CDR2 reads YYNGEE. The length of the CDR3 is 13 residues. The junction had 4 bases not matched to a gene; V was cut back by 7 bases and J by 2 bases. This CDR3 reads CASSQGATYEQYF. CDR3 sequence (DNA): TGTGCCAGCTCACAGGGGGCCACCTACGAGCAGTACTTC.

J is TRBJ2-3 and V is TRBV30; the D gene is possibly TRBD2 (5 bases). Germline V gene sequence: CDR1 GTSNPN, CDR2 SVGIG (reference sequence). The CDR3 covers 13 residues. V shed 4 bases and J shed 2 bases, with 10 bases lying between them. CDR3 residues: CAWIRGNTDTQYF. Written as DNA, the CDR3 is TGTGCCTGGATCCGGGGAAACACAGATACGCAGTATTTT.

In the case of this clone: The junction differs from germline at one of its ends, possibly a read error. The chain employs TRBV5-1 and TRBJ2-6; TRBD1 might be the D (5 bases). The CDR3 is made up of 13 amino acids. CDR1 is SGHRS, CDR2 YFSETQ, per germline. In nucleotides, the CDR3 is TGCGCCAGCAGCATATCTGGGGCCAACGGCCTGACTTTC. This encodes CASSISGANGLTF.

This rearrangement joins TRBV29-1 to TRBJ2-7; 8 bases match TRBD1. V shed 4 bases, J shed 6 bases, and the junction held 8 bases outside the gene matches. Germline loops: CDR1 SQVTM, CDR2 ANQGSEA. This CDR3 has 13 amino acids. CDR3 sequence (DNA): TGCAGCGTTGTGGGGACAGGACGGCCCGAGCAGTACTTC. This encodes CSVVGTGRPEQYF.

The chain employs TRBV6-1 and TRBJ2-1; D possibly corresponds to TRBD1 (6 bases). The CDR3 extends over 15 amino acids. Trimming stripped 3 bases from V and 3 bases from J, with 12 bases between. Germline-derived CDR1 and CDR2 are MNHNS and SASEGT. CDR3 in DNA: TGTGCCAGCAGTGACCGACAGGATGGCTACAATGAGCAGTTCTTC. Its translation is CASSDRQDGYNEQFF.

This chain links TRBV7-9 with TRBJ2-2; possible D gene TRBD1, 6 bases. Trimming removed 6 bases at V and 3 bases at J, with 17 bases between. Germline CDR1 and CDR2: SEHNR and FQNEAQ (reference sequence). CDR3 length: 16 residues. In nucleotides, the CDR3 is TGTGCCAGCAGGGGCTCGGACAGCTACTACACCGGGGAGCTGTTTTTT. Protein sequence: CASRGSDSYYTGELFF.